A single sample gave rise to the 6 T cell receptor beta chains below, sequenced in a study of blood T cells in healthy people across ages. Together with a sample-barcoded 5' primer, a J-beta primer mix was included in a second PCR lasting roughly 6 to 12 cycles. TCRdb analysed the 5' RACE reads with MiXCR anew, one entry per CDR3 protein. The sample yields about 380,000 distinct CDR3 sequences, approximately 51% seen once. The sequenced sample consisted of blood. All receptors come from a man aged 55-75 years in good health.

This clonotype was observed once. The chain has TRBV20-1 and TRBJ2-3; 7 bases match TRBD2. V dropped 5 bases and J dropped 6; count of bases not matched to a gene: 14. CDR1 and CDR2 (germline): DFQATT, SNEGSKA (reference sequence). The CDR3 extends over 15 amino acids. CDR3 nucleotides: TGCAGTGCTCCTCATCGCGAGACTAGCCTCGATACGCAGTATTTT. Amino acids: CSAPHRETSLDTQYF.

This clonotype was observed a few times. This chain uses TRBV7-6 with TRBJ2-5, with 11 bases lining up with TRBD1. The CDR3 sequence is 15 residues long. Germline V gene data show CDR1 as SGHVS and CDR2 as FNYEAQ. The trim removed 1 base at V and 3 bases at J, leaving 1 base unmatched. The CDR3: CASSLGTGGEETQYF. The CDR3 nucleotides read TGTGCCAGCAGCTTAGGGACAGGGGGCGAAGAGACCCAGTACTTC. Full variable domain (outside the CDR3, taken from reference TRBV7-6 and TRBJ2-5): GAGVSQSPRYKVTKRGQDVALRCDPISGHVSLYWYRQALGQGPEFLTYFNYEAQQDKSGLPNDRFSAERPEGSISTLTIQRTEQRDSAMYRCASSLGTGGEETQYFGPGTRLLVL.

This clonotype turned up a few times. The V call is TRBV28, the J call TRBJ2-4, with no clear D. CDR3 length: 14 amino acids. V was pared by 7 bases and J by 0 bases, with 10 bases between. Germline CDR1 and CDR2: MDHEN and SYDVKM. The CDR3 nucleotides are TGTGCCAGCAACAGCCTTCCAGCCAAAAACATTCAGTACTTC. This gives the protein CASNSLPAKNIQYF.

The chain carries TRBV24-1 and TRBJ2-5; D uncertain. The CDR3 sequence is 12 residues long. Per germline, CDR1 KGHDR and CDR2 SFDVKD. Trimming cost V 4 bases and J 5 bases, with 7 bases left between them. In DNA, the CDR3 is TGTGCCACCAGTGACTCGGGCGAGACCCAGTACTTC. It translates to CATSDSGETQYF.

J is TRBJ1-1 and V is TRBV27; D unclear. Trimming took 3 bases from V and 5 from J, leaving 28 bases between them. CDR3 size: 19 residues. CDR1 MNHEY and CDR2 SMNVEV come from the germline V gene (reference sequence). CDR3 region: CASSFISTNLDGWVTEAFF. Here the CDR3 DNA reads TGTGCCAGCAGTTTTATCTCGACTAACTTAGACGGGTGGGTGACTGAAGCTTTCTTT.

The chain recombines TRBV7-3 with TRBJ1-1; a possible D gene is TRBD1 (6 bases). The CDR3 runs 14 residues. V lost 5 bases and J lost 6, with 16 bases in between. Germline CDR1 reads SGHTA; CDR2 reads FQGTGA. DNA of the CDR3: TGTGCCAGCAGCCACCAGGCGGGGGGCCCTGAAGCTTTCTTT. Amino acids: CASSHQAGGPEAFF.